A single sample gave rise to the 6 T cell receptor beta chains below, sequenced in a study of CD8+CD57+ T cells in acquired aplastic anemia. Template material for TCR beta VDJ and CDR3 profiling consisted of genomic DNA. TCRdb redid the calling of the reads with MiXCR, one entry per CDR3 protein. This table holds under 250,000 distinct CDR3 sequences, almost 35% found once. Sequences were obtained from sorted CD4+, CD8+, or CD8+CD57+ T cells (not recorded which) from PBMCs. These receptors were collected from a human donor in good health, serving as a control.

The V call is TRBV10-1, the J call TRBJ2-2; the match to TRBD2 covers 12 bases. Germline loops: CDR1 WNHNN, CDR2 SYGVQD (reference sequence). The length of the CDR3 is 16 residues. The V segment lost 6 bases and the J segment 4 bases; nucleotides outside the gene matches: 6. CDR3 sequence reads: CASRSTSGSGTGELFF. CDR3 bases: TGCGCCAGCAGGTCGACTAGCGGGAGCGGCACCGGGGAGCTGTTTTTT.

This clonotype was detected many times. The chain recombines TRBV19 with TRBJ1-4; 9 positions agree with TRBD1. CDR3 size: 15 residues. CDR1 LNHDA and CDR2 SQIVND come from the germline V gene (reference sequence). The ends lost 4 bases at V and 6 bases at J; junction bases unmatched: 6. The CDR3 loop reads CASSTSGTGHEKLFF. CDR3 DNA: TGTGCCAGTAGTACATCCGGGACAGGGCATGAAAAACTGTTTTTT. Combining the CDR3 with reference TRBV19 and TRBJ1-4 gives the whole variable domain DGGITQSPKYLFRKEGQNVTLSCEQNLNHDAMYWYRQDPGQGLRLIYYSQIVNDFQKGDIAEGYSVSREKKESFPLTVTSAQKNPTAFYLCASSTSGTGHEKLFFGSGTQLSVL.

The chain couples TRBV20-1 to TRBJ2-5; possible D gene TRBD1, 6 bases. The CDR3 is 13 residues long. Germline CDR1 DFQATT, CDR2 SNEGSKA (reference sequence). V lost 6 bases and J lost 2, with 13 bases in between. CDR3: CSATRTAQETQYF. CDR3 nucleotides: TGCAGTGCAACGAGGACAGCTCAAGAGACCCAGTACTTC.

The chain is built from TRBV7-8 and TRBJ2-7, with D perhaps matching TRBD1 or TRBD2 (6 bases each). Trimming shortened V by 5 bases and J by 2 bases, and 13 bases separated the two germline ends. CDR1 SGHVS and CDR2 FQNEAQ come from the germline V gene. The CDR3 loop spans 14 amino acids. CDR3: CASSPEGGAYEQYF. The CDR3 DNA follows: TGTGCCAGCAGCCCGGAGGGGGGCGCCTACGAGCAGTACTTC.

This clonotype has at least ten counts. The chain is built from TRBV2 and TRBJ2-2, with D maybe TRBD1 (5 bases). The CDR3 is 14 amino acids. V was pared by 7 bases and J by 0 bases, with 9 bases between. The germline CDR1 and CDR2 sequences are SNHLY and FYNNEI. CDR3 nucleotides: TGTGCCAGCAATCAGGGTTCGAACACCGGGGAGCTGTTTTTT. It codes for CASNQGSNTGELFF. Complete variable domain (other parts from reference TRBV2 and TRBJ2-2): EPEVTQTPSHQVTQMGQEVILRCVPISNHLYFYWYRQILGQKVEFLVSFYNNEISEKSEIFDDQFSVERPDGSNFTLKIRSTKLEDSAMYFCASNQGSNTGELFFGEGSRLTVL.

The chain joins TRBV5-1 to TRBJ1-1; D is uncertain. With 0 bases removed from V and 5 bases from J, the gap between germline ends came to 14 bases. This CDR3 is 15 amino acids long. Per germline, CDR1 SGHRS and CDR2 YFSETQ. This CDR3 reads CASSLAGQKRTEAFF. DNA for the CDR3: TGCGCCAGCAGCTTGGCGGGCCAGAAGAGGACTGAAGCTTTCTTT.